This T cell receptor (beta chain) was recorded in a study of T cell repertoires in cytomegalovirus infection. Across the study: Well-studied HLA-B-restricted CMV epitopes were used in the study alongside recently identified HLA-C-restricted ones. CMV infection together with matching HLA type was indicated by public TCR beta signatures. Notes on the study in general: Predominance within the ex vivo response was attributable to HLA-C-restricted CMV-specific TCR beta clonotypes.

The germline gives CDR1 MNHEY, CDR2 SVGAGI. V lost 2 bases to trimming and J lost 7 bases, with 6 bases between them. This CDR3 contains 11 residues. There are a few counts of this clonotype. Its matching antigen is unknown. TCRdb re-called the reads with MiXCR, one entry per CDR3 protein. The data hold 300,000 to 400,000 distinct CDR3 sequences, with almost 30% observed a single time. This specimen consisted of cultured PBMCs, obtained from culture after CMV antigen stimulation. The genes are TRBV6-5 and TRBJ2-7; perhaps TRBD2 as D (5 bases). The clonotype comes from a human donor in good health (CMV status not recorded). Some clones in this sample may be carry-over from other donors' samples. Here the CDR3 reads CASSYGEEQYF. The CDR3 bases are TGTGCCAGCAGTTACGGGGAGGAGCAGTACTTC.